A selection of T cell receptor beta chains follows, all from one sample in a study of blood T cell repertoires in COVID-19. Data came from immunoSEQ multiplex PCR; TCRdb stores just in-frame clones and leaves some out. The data show some 170,000 clones, about 85% seen once. The sequenced sample consisted of peripheral blood. The receptors derive from a man aged 40-49 years with acute or convalescent COVID-19. Each CDR3 is given with its conserved first and last residue. The D gene is left open where the match is weak. Clone size is shown for a subset of rows, as once, few, many or a class of expanded clone.

j_gene | d_gene | v_gene | abundance | CDR3aa | CDR3nt
TRBJ1-6 | - | TRBV28 | - | CASSLLGGQSPLHF | TGTGCCAGCAGTTTATTGGGGGGGCAGTCACCCCTCCACTTT
TRBJ2-7 | - | TRBV6-6 | few | CASSLGGQSAYEQYF | TGTGCCAGCAGTTTGGGGGGGCAGAGTGCCTACGAGCAGTACTTC
TRBJ2-7 | - | TRBV5-1 | - | CASSLGRAGVGEQYF | TGCGCCAGCAGCTTGGGCAGGGCAGGTGTTGGCGAGCAGTACTTC
TRBJ1-3 | TRBD1 | TRBV7-9 | - | CASSSGGDTIYF | TGTGCCAGCAGCTCAGGGGGTGACACCATATATTTT
TRBJ2-1 | - | TRBV6-2/TRBV6-3 | - | CASSYSRRGQFF | TGTGCCAGCAGTTATTCCCGGAGGGGGCAGTTCTTC
TRBJ1-3 | - | TRBV6-5 | - | CASKQGGDSGNTIYF | TGTGCCAGCAAACAAGGGGGGGACTCTGGAAACACCATATATTTT
TRBJ2-2 | - | TRBV9 | - | CASSATVTNTGELFF | TGTGCCAGCAGCGCGACAGTGACGAACACCGGGGAGCTGTTTTTT
TRBJ1-2 | - | TRBV2 | - | CASSSDTVGYGYTF | TGTGCCAGCAGTTCTGACACGGTCGGCTATGGCTACACCTTC
TRBJ1-1 | - | TRBV6-2/TRBV6-3 | - | CASSYSIGQGVFKVEAFF | TGTGCCAGCAGTTACTCTATCGGGCAGGGTGTTTTTAAGGTTGAAGCTTTCTTT
TRBJ1-2 | - | TRBV9 | - | CASSRLEVGGYTF | TGTGCCAGCAGTCGTCTGGAGGTCGGTGGCTACACCTTC
TRBJ1-4 | TRBD1 | TRBV5-6 | - | CASSSRQGASGSEKLFF | TGTGCCAGCAGCTCTCGACAGGGGGCTAGTGGGAGTGAAAAACTGTTTTTT
TRBJ2-7 | - | TRBV7-6 | - | CASSFATSGAYEQYF | TGTGCCAGCAGCTTTGCGACCAGCGGCGCCTACGAGCAGTACTTC
TRBJ1-2 | - | TRBV7-3 | - | CASSLGGLRGYTF | TGTGCCAGCAGCTTGGGGGGGCTGCGGGGCTACACCTTC
TRBJ2-5 | - | TRBV5-1 | - | CASSFSRGAARGTQETQYF | TGCGCCAGCAGCTTTTCCCGGGGGGCTGCCAGGGGAACTCAAGAGACCCAGTACTTC
TRBJ1-1 | - | TRBV19 | once | CASSLTGISLREAFF | TGTGCCAGTAGTCTCACAGGGATCTCACTACGGGAAGCTTTCTTT
TRBJ2-4 | - | TRBV12-5 | - | CASGLAGQRRAKNIQYF | TGTGCTAGTGGTTTGGCGGGACAACGTAGGGCCAAAAACATTCAGTACTTC
TRBJ1-5 | TRBD1 | TRBV12-3/TRBV12-4 | - | CASSLRDSQPQHF | TGTGCCAGCAGTTTGCGGGACAGTCAGCCCCAGCATTTT
TRBJ1-4 | - | TRBV5-4 | - | CASSRRGDVGEKLFF | TGTGCCAGCAGCCGGCGGGGGGACGTGGGTGAAAAACTGTTTTTT
TRBJ2-7 | - | TRBV15 | - | CATEHGTLSGEQYF | TGTGCCACGGAGCACGGGACTCTCTCAGGCGAGCAGTACTTC
TRBJ1-1 | TRBD1 | TRBV5-1 | - | CASRRTGGAITEAFF | TGCGCCAGCAGGAGGACAGGGGGCGCAATCACTGAAGCTTTCTTT
TRBJ2-7 | TRBD1 | TRBV5-1 | - | CASSFFQGDYEQYF | TGCGCCAGCAGCTTCTTCCAGGGGGACTACGAGCAGTACTTC
TRBJ2-3 | TRBD1 | TRBV6-5 | - | CASRPGTGSTDTQYF | TGTGCCAGCAGGCCCGGGACAGGGAGCACAGATACGCAGTATTTT
TRBJ1-3 | TRBD1 | TRBV5-1 | - | CASSSAGGSGNTIYF | TGCGCCAGCAGCTCAGCAGGGGGCTCTGGAAACACCATATATTTT
TRBJ1-2 | - | TRBV5-6 | - | CASSFSANYGYTF | TGTGCCAGCAGCTTTAGCGCTAACTATGGCTACACCTTC
TRBJ1-4 | - | TRBV15 | - | CATSRDGRTDEKLFF | TGTGCCACCAGCAGAGACGGACGGACTGATGAAAAACTGTTTTTT
TRBJ2-3 | TRBD2 | TRBV4-2 | - | CASSQDLYSGGTTDTQYF | TGTGCCAGCAGCCAAGATCTCTATAGCGGGGGGACCACAGATACGCAGTATTTT
TRBJ2-7 | TRBD1 | TRBV5-8 | - | CASSNRDRGSYEQYF | TGTGCCAGCAGTAACCGGGACAGGGGATCCTACGAGCAGTACTTC
TRBJ2-7 | - | TRBV7-9 | - | CASSLVASGVYEQYF | TGTGCCAGCAGCTTAGTAGCTTCGGGGGTCTACGAGCAGTACTTC
TRBJ1-4 | TRBD1 | TRBV30 | once | CAWSLGVGQEKLFF | TGTGCCTGGAGTCTCGGGGTGGGACAGGAAAAACTGTTTTTT
TRBJ2-3 | TRBD1 | TRBV30 | - | CAWGQAGTDTQYF | TGTGCCTGGGGACAGGCCGGCACAGATACGCAGTATTTT
TRBJ2-7 | TRBD2 | TRBV2 | - | CASSEAISSGYEQYF | TGTGCCAGCAGTGAAGCGATTTCTAGCGGCTACGAGCAGTACTTC
TRBJ2-7 | TRBD1 | TRBV11-2 | once | CASSRDRGFYEQYF | TGTGCCAGCAGCAGGGACAGGGGGTTTTACGAGCAGTACTTC
TRBJ1-2 | TRBD1 | TRBV6-4 | - | CASSEAPQGARGYTF | TGTGCCAGCAGTGAAGCCCCGCAGGGGGCGCGTGGCTACACCTTC
TRBJ2-1 | TRBD2 | TRBV6-4 | - | CASSDSTSGGANEQFF | TGTGCCAGCAGTGACTCGACTAGCGGGGGGGCCAATGAGCAGTTCTTC
TRBJ1-1 | - | TRBV2 | few | CASTQGAFF | TGTGCCAGCACGCAGGGAGCTTTCTTT
TRBJ1-2 | TRBD1 | TRBV7-2 | - | CASSDGTGNGYTF | TGTGCCAGCAGCGATGGGACAGGGAACGGCTACACCTTC
TRBJ1-4 | TRBD1 | TRBV2 | few | CASNGQGTNEKLFF | TGTGCCAGCAATGGACAGGGAACTAATGAAAAACTGTTTTTT
TRBJ2-3 | - | TRBV29-1 | - | CSVVRVPDTQYF | TGCAGCGTTGTCCGAGTACCAGATACGCAGTATTTT
TRBJ1-1 | TRBD1 | TRBV5-1 | - | CASSFLAGGLGGEAFF | TGCGCCAGCAGCTTTTTGGCAGGGGGGCTGGGAGGTGAAGCTTTCTTT
TRBJ2-5 | TRBD2 | TRBV7-8 | - | CASSPPSGIPEETQYF | TGTGCCAGCAGCCCCCCCAGCGGGATCCCGGAAGAGACCCAGTACTTC
TRBJ1-1 | TRBD1 | TRBV7-8 | - | CASRPRGRETEAFF | TGTGCCAGCAGACCGAGGGGGCGCGAGACTGAAGCTTTCTTT
TRBJ1-1 | - | TRBV10-1 | few | CASSDAGANTEAFF | TGCGCCAGCAGTGATGCAGGGGCGAACACTGAAGCTTTCTTT